These 9 T cell receptor beta chains originate from one sample sequenced in a study of T cell clones after liver transplantation. This table comes from immunoSEQ multiplex PCR, and its TCRdb copy is limited to in-frame clones, with some not included. The sample has 55,000 to 80,000 clones; about 92% are singletons. This specimen was CD4+ T cells from blood, taken before liver transplant. Receptors were obtained from a human donor who received a liver transplant.

V is TRBV7-2 and J is TRBJ1-5, with TRBD1 as a possible D gene (5 bases). The germline CDR1 and CDR2 sequences are SGHTA and FQGNSA. Between the trimmed V and J ends, which lost 5 bases and 5 bases, there was a span of 13 bases. CDR3 length: 14 residues. The CDR3: CASSRNTGDQPQHF. Here the CDR3 DNA reads TGTGCCAGCAGCCGCAATACAGGTGATCAGCCCCAGCATTTT.

This rearrangement joins TRBV19 to TRBJ2-6; D uncertain. The ends were cut back, 8 bases at V and 0 bases at J, with 11 bases in the middle. The germline V gene encodes CDR1 LNHDA and CDR2 SQIVND (reference sequence). The CDR3 is made up of 15 amino acids. The CDR3 nucleotides are TGTGCCAGTTGCGACCTACGCTCTGGGGCCAACGTCCTGACTTTC. This gives the protein CASCDLRSGANVLTF. The full variable domain, completed using reference TRBV19 and TRBJ2-6, is DGGITQSPKYLFRKEGQNVTLSCEQNLNHDAMYWYRQDPGQGLRLIYYSQIVNDFQKGDIAEGYSVSREKKESFPLTVTSAQKNPTAFYLCASCDLRSGANVLTFGAGSRLTVL.

V gene TRBV25-1 combines with J gene TRBJ2-3; D might be TRBD2 (6 bases). V was pared by 2 bases and J by 5 bases, with 11 bases between. This CDR3 is built from 14 residues. Germline CDR1 and CDR2: MGHDK and SYGVNS. The chain's CDR3 is CASSEGAGRDTQYF. CDR3 nucleotides: TGTGCCAGCAGTGAAGGGGCGGGGAGAGATACGCAGTATTTT.

The chain is built from TRBV6-8 and TRBJ2-7, with D unclear. V was cut by 4 bases and J by 3 bases, with 1 base left in between. The CDR3 covers 10 residues. Germline-derived CDR1 and CDR2 are MNHGY and SAAAGT. CDR3 amino acids: CASSFYEQYF. The CDR3, as DNA: TGTGCCAGCAGTTTCTACGAGCAGTACTTC.

The chain recombines TRBV10-3 with TRBJ2-7; 10 bases match TRBD2. Trimming removed 7 bases from V and 7 bases from J; junction bases left unmatched: 10. The CDR3 covers 14 residues. Germline CDR1 reads ENHRY; CDR2 reads SYGVKD. For the CDR3, the DNA is TGTGCCATCAAGGTTTCGGCTAGCGGGGGAGAGCAGTACTTC. Residues: CAIKVSASGGEQYF.

This chain links TRBV7-8 with TRBJ1-2; D may be TRBD1 (6 bases). This CDR3 is built from 15 residues. Germline V CDR1 and CDR2: SGHVS, FQNEAQ. V lost 0 bases and J lost 6, with 14 bases in between. The CDR3 DNA follows: TGTGCCAGCAGCTTAGCGGGACACTATGGGGATGGCTACACCTTC. This translates into CASSLAGHYGDGYTF.

J is TRBJ2-5 and V is TRBV11-3, with D possibly matching TRBD1 (6 bases). The length of the CDR3 is 15 residues. V lost 5 bases, J lost 6 bases, and 19 bases lay in between. Germline V CDR1 and CDR2: SGHNT, YENEEA. The CDR3 nucleotides read TGTGCCAGCAGCGCGTCAAGTGGGACATTGAAGACCCAGTACTTC. It translates to CASSASSGTLKTQYF. The entire variable domain, with the rest obtained from reference TRBV11-3 and TRBJ2-5, is as follows: EAGVVQSPRYKIIEKKQPVAFWCNPISGHNTLYWYLQNLGQGPELLIRYENEEAVDDSQLPKDRFSAERLKGVDSTLKIQPAELGDSAVYLCASSASSGTLKTQYFGPGTRLLVL.

This clone was detected a few times. The V and J genes are TRBV11-2 and TRBJ2-2; TRBD1 is a possible D gene (5 bases). The germline gives CDR1 SGHAT, CDR2 FQNNGV. The ends were cut back, 2 bases at V and 6 bases at J, with 10 bases in the middle. The CDR3 is made up of 14 amino acids. CDR3 sequence: CASSLQGMAGELFF. CDR3 DNA sequence: TGTGCCAGCAGCTTACAGGGTATGGCCGGGGAGCTGTTTTTT. Supplemented by reference TRBV11-2 and TRBJ2-2, the full variable domain reads EAGVAQSPRYKIIEKRQSVAFWCNPISGHATLYWYQQILGQGPKLLIQFQNNGVVDDSQLPKDRFSAERLKGVDSTLKIQPAKLEDSAVYLCASSLQGMAGELFFGEGSRLTVL.

V gene TRBV19 combines with J gene TRBJ2-1; TRBD2 matches at 9 bases. The CDR3 length is 15 residues. Germline values: CDR1 LNHDA, CDR2 SQIVND (reference sequence). Trimming cost V 4 bases and J 0 bases; bases outside gene matches: 1. CDR3 loop: CASSTSGNSYNEQFF. Here the CDR3 DNA reads TGTGCCAGTAGTACTAGCGGGAACTCCTACAATGAGCAGTTCTTC.